A selection of T cell receptor beta chains follows, all from one sample in a study of shared clonotypes between healthy human individuals. Measured with immunoSEQ multiplex PCR; TCRdb has only the in-frame clones, and not every one. The sample includes some 240,000 clones, over 50% of them seen just once. The source material was memory CD4+ T cells sorted from blood. These receptors were taken from a man aged 30 to 45 in good health. The CDR3 runs from the conserved cysteine through the conserved F or W. The order of the fields is V gene, D gene, J gene, clone size, CDR3 DNA, CDR3 protein. D genes are given only for firm matches. The listing skips clone size in some rows; elsewhere it reads once, few, many or a size class.

TRBV2,NA,TRBJ2-1,NA,TGTGCCAGCAGCGACCTATCCCCCTACAATGAGCAGTTCTTC,CASSDLSPYNEQFF
TRBV29-1,NA,TRBJ1-1,NA,TGCAGCGTCCAAGTAGGGCAGGACACTGAAGCTTTCTTT,CSVQVGQDTEAFF
TRBV29-1,NA,TRBJ1-2,many,TGCAGCGTTGAAGAGGATGAAGGGGTCTATGGCTACACCTTC,CSVEEDEGVYGYTF
TRBV5-4,TRBD1,TRBJ1-3,NA,TGTGCCAGCAGTGGGACAGGGGCTGGAAACACCATATATTTT,CASSGTGAGNTIYF
TRBV19,TRBD2,TRBJ2-3,once,TGTGCCACCGGGCGCGGGGGGAGCACAGATACGCAGTATTTT,CATGRGGSTDTQYF
TRBV27,NA,TRBJ2-2,NA,TGTGCCAGCAGTTTTTACAACCGGGGCGGAATTTTCACCGGGGAGCTGTTTTTT,CASSFYNRGGIFTGELFF
TRBV6-5,TRBD1,TRBJ2-7,NA,TGTGCCAGCAGCTTGACGGCAGGGGGCGTAGGCGAGCAGTACTTC,CASSLTAGGVGEQYF
TRBV14,TRBD1,TRBJ1-3,NA,TGTGCCAGCAGCTCAGCCCGTGAGGGGGCGCACACCATATATTTT,CASSSAREGAHTIYF
TRBV5-1,NA,TRBJ2-3,few,TGCGCCAGCACCCCCAGGGTTGGCACAGATACGCAGTATTTT,CASTPRVGTDTQYF
TRBV11-3,TRBD1,TRBJ2-3,NA,TGTGCCAGCAGCCTAGGGGGCCTCACAGATACGCAGTATTTT,CASSLGGLTDTQYF
TRBV27,NA,TRBJ2-1,NA,TGTGCCAGCAGGACAGACTACAATGAGCAGTTCTTC,CASRTDYNEQFF
TRBV25-1,TRBD2,TRBJ2-5,NA,TGTGCCAGCTGCGGGACTAGCGGACACCAAGAGACCCAGTACTTC,CASCGTSGHQETQYF
TRBV7-2,NA,TRBJ2-7,NA,TGTGCCAGCAGCTTAGGTTGGGTCAGCTACGAGCAGTACTTC,CASSLGWVSYEQYF
TRBV4-3,TRBD2,TRBJ2-3,NA,TGCGCCAGCAGCCTCGGGACTAGCGGGATCGGCGATACGCAGTATTTT,CASSLGTSGIGDTQYF
TRBV11-3,NA,TRBJ2-1,NA,TGTGCCAGCAGCTTAGATGTAGACAATGAGCAGTTCTTC,CASSLDVDNEQFF
TRBV7-3,NA,TRBJ2-2,NA,TGTGCCAGCAGTTCAGCTAGCGTAAACACCGGGGAGCTGTTTTTT,CASSSASVNTGELFF
TRBV6-6,NA,TRBJ2-3,NA,TGTGCCAGCAGCAAATGGGGGACAGATACGCAGTATTTT,CASSKWGTDTQYF
TRBV7-3,NA,TRBJ2-3,NA,TGTGCCAGCAGCTATGGGTCGAACACAGATACGCAGTATTTT,CASSYGSNTDTQYF
TRBV9,NA,TRBJ2-5,NA,TGTGCCAGCAGCGTAGATGACAGGACCCAGTACTTC,CASSVDDRTQYF
TRBV9,TRBD2,TRBJ2-3,NA,TGTGCCAGCAGCGTAGTAGCGGGAGGGGCAGATACGCAGTATTTT,CASSVVAGGADTQYF
TRBV10-1,TRBD1,TRBJ2-7,NA,TGCGCCAGCAGTCTGATCCGGGACAGCTACGAGCAGTACTTC,CASSLIRDSYEQYF
TRBV15,TRBD2,TRBJ2-3,once,TGTGCCACCAGCAGAGGTAGACTAGCCAACACAGATACGCAGTATTTT,CATSRGRLANTDTQYF
TRBV7-3,NA,TRBJ2-1,few,TGTGCCAGCGCGCGGGTTGGTTCCAATGAGCAGTTCTTC,CASARVGSNEQFF
TRBV18,NA,TRBJ1-4,NA,TGTGCCAGCTCACATTCAGGGATGGGAGCAACTAATGAAAAACTGTTTTTT,CASSHSGMGATNEKLFF
TRBV27,NA,TRBJ1-2,few,TGTGCCAGCAGTCCGGACCCAAATCTTGGCTACACCTTC,CASSPDPNLGYTF
TRBV6-5,TRBD1,TRBJ1-1,NA,TGTGCCAGCAGTTACGGGACAGGGGAGGACACTGAAGCTTTCTTT,CASSYGTGEDTEAFF
TRBV15,NA,TRBJ2-7,many,TGTGCCACCAGCAGAGACGCGCCCGGCTACGAGCAGTACTTC,CATSRDAPGYEQYF